This T cell receptor beta chain was sequenced in a study of cytomegalovirus exposure and HLA in healthy donors. The length of the CDR3 is 14 residues. Germline CDR1 reads SGHTA; CDR2 reads FQGTGA. V dropped 2 bases and J dropped 1 base, with 8 bases sitting between them. Vbeta (60) and Jbeta (13) primers were used in the PCR. Sequencing used immunoSEQ multiplex PCR; TCRdb keeps in-frame clones, though not all of them. The repertoire table contains approximately 140,000 clones. General observations from the study: TCR beta chain V- and J-gene trimming was linked, in a later analysis, to a missense variant in DCLRE1C.

Regarding this clone: Antigen: not known. The identical CDR3 is also encoded by other nucleotide sequences in the sample.

The chain joins TRBV7-3 to TRBJ1-1; possibly TRBD1 for D (6 bases). The sequencing input was PBMCs. The clonotype comes from a woman aged 40 to 49 in good health and CMV-seronegative. CDR3 sequence (DNA): TGTGCCAGCAGCTTAGGACAGTCGAACACTGAAGCTTTCTTT. Encoded protein: CASSLGQSNTEAFF.